This T cell receptor beta chain is from a study of blood T cell repertoires in COVID-19. Study-level background: PBMCs, B-cell-depleted T cells, or T cells provided the cDNA or gDNA that made up the material.

The CDR3 loop spans 15 amino acids. CDR1 is MNHNY, CDR2 SVGAGI, per germline (reference sequence). V shed 0 bases and J 7 bases; nucleotides not matched to a gene: 6. This clone appeared once. Methods used by the authors: Cell counts per sample came from amplifying reference gene primers. Clones were read by immunoSEQ multiplex PCR, and TCRdb kept only the in-frame ones, dropping some. The V and J calls and clone size were taken over from that table, and D and trimming were inferred from the DNA. The sample records around 150,000 clones, 70% to 85% being singletons. This receptor was taken from an elderly woman with acute or convalescent COVID-19. Sequenced: peripheral blood. This chain uses TRBV6-6 with TRBJ2-1; TRBD2 aligns across 7 bases. CDR3 DNA: TGTGCCAGCAGTTACTCGTGGGGAGGGCCAAATGAGCAGTTCTTC. This codes for CASSYSWGGPNEQFF.